This T cell receptor (beta chain) was recovered during a study of T-cell reconstitution after alpha-beta-depleted transplantation in children. The V gene lost 0 bases and the J gene lost 8 bases, with 13 bases spanning the gap. The CDR3 consists of 15 residues. Germline loops: CDR1 LGHDT, CDR2 YNNKEL (reference sequence). This clonotype was counted a few times. Researchers prepared the TCRbeta library using unique molecular identifiers, the study reports. TCRdb analysed the PCR reads with MiXCR anew, one entry per CDR3 protein. The sample has about 610,000 distinct CDR3 sequences; over 9.5% are singletons.

The genes are TRBV3-1 and TRBJ1-4; D gene ambiguous. The origin of this receptor is a human donor who donated a stem cell graft to a child with acute myeloid leukemia. The sample consisted of PBMCs from the stem cell graft donor, taken from the stem cell graft. The CDR3 sequence is CASSQDPSQGEKLFF. CDR3 DNA: TGTGCCAGCAGCCAAGACCCTAGTCAAGGCGAAAAACTGTTTTTT.